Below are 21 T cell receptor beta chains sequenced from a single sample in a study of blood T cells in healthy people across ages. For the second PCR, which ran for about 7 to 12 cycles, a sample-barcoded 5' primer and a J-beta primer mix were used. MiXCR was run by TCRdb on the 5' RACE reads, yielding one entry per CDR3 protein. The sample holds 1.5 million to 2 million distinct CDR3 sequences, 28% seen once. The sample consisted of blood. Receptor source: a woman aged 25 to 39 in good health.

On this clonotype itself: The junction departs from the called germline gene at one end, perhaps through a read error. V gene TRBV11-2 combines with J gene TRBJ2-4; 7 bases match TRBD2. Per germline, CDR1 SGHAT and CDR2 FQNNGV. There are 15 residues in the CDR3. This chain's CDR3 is CASSLEGGSKNVQYF. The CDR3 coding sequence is TGTGCCAGCAGCTTAGAGGGAGGGTCCAAAAACGTTCAGTACTTC.

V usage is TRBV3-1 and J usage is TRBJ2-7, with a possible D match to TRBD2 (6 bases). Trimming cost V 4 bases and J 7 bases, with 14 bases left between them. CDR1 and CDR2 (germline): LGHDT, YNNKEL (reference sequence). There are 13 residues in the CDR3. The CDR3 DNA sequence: TGTGCCAGCAGCCCAGCAAGGAGGGAGGAGCAGTACTTC. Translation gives CASSPARREEQYF.

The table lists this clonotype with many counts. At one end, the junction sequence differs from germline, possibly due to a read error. CDR3 DNA: TGTGCCAGCAGTTTAGCGGGGGGCTTGCAAGAGACCCAGTACTTC. Translated: CASSLAGGLQETQYF. The chain joins TRBV7-2 to TRBJ2-5, with 10 bases identical to TRBD2. This CDR3 spans 15 amino acids. Germline V CDR1 and CDR2: SGHTA, FQGNSA.

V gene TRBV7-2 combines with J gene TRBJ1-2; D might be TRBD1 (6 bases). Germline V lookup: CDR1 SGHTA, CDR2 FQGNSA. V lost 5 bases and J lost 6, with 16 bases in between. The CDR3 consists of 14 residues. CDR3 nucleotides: TGTGCCAGCAGCCTTTCTCGACAGGACAATGGCTACACCTTC. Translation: CASSLSRQDNGYTF. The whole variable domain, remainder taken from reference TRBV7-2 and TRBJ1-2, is GAGVSQSPSNKVTEKGKDVELRCDPISGHTALYWYRQSLGQGLEFLIYFQGNSAPDKSGLPSDRFSAERTGGSVSTLTIQRTQQEDSAVYLCASSLSRQDNGYTFGSGTRLTVV.

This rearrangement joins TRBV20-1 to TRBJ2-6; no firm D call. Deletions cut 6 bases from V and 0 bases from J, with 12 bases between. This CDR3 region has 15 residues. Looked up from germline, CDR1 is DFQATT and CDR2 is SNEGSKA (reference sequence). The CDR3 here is CSAKTAPSGANVLTF. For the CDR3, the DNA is TGCAGTGCAAAGACTGCCCCCTCTGGGGCCAACGTCCTGACTTTC.

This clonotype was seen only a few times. CDR3 loop: CASTSGGRNTEAFF. The CDR3 bases are TGTGCCAGCACCTCAGGGGGGAGGAACACTGAAGCTTTCTTT. The chain has TRBV12-3 or TRBV12-4 and TRBJ1-1; TRBD1 matches 7 bases. The CDR3 length is 14 residues. The ends lost 7 bases at V and 1 base at J; junction bases unmatched: 6.

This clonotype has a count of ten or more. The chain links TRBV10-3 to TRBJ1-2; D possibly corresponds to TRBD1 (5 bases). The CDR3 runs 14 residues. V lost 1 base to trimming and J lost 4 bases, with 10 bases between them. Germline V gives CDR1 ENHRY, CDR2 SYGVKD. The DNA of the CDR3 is TGTGCCATCAGTGAGTGGGGGACGGCCTATGGCTACACCTTC. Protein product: CAISEWGTAYGYTF.

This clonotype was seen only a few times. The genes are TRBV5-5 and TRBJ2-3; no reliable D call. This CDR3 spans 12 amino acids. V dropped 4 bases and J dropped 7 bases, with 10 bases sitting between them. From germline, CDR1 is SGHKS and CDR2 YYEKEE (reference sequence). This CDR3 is CASSTRTNTQYF. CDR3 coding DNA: TGTGCCAGCAGCACCCGGACCAATACGCAGTATTTT.

CDR3 amino acids: CASSYFGEAFF. The CDR3 region has the DNA TGTGCCAGCAGTTACTTCGGTGAAGCTTTCTTT. This chain connects TRBV6-2 or TRBV6-3 to TRBJ1-1; D is ambiguous. Looked up from germline, CDR1 is MNHEY and CDR2 is SVGEGT. The CDR3 totals 11 residues. V was pared by 1 base and J by 7 bases, with 4 bases between.

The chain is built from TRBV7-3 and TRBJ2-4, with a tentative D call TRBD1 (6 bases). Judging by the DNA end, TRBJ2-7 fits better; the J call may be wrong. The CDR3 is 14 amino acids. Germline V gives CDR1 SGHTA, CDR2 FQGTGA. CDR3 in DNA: TGTGCCAGCAGCCAATTACAGGGACCCTACGAGCAGTACTTC. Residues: CASSQLQGPYEQYF.

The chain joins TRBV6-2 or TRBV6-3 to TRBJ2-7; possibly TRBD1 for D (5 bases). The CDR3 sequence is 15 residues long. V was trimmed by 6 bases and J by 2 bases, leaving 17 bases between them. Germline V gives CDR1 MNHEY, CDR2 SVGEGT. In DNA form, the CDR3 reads TGTGCCAGCAGAGACCTGACAGCTGGAACCTACGAGCAGTACTTC. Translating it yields CASRDLTAGTYEQYF.

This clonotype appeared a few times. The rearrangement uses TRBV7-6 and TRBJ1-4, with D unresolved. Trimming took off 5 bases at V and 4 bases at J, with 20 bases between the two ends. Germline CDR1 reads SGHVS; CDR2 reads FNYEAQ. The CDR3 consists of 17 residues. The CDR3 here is CASSPSSGGRNNEKLFF. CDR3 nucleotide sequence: TGTGCCAGCAGCCCATCCTCAGGAGGTAGAAATAATGAAAAACTGTTTTTT.

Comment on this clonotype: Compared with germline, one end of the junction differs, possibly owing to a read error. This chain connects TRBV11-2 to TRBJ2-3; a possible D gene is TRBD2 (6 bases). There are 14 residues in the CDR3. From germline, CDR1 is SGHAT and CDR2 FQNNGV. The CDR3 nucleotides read TGTACCAGCAGCTTGGGGGGAAGTCTTGGTACGCAGTATTTT. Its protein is CTSSLGGSLGTQYF.

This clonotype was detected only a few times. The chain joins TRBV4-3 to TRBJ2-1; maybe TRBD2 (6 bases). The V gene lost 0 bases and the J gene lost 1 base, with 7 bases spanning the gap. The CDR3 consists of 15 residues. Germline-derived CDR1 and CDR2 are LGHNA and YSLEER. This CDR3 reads CASSQELASYNEQFF. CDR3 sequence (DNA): TGCGCCAGCAGCCAAGAGCTAGCGTCCTACAATGAGCAGTTCTTC.

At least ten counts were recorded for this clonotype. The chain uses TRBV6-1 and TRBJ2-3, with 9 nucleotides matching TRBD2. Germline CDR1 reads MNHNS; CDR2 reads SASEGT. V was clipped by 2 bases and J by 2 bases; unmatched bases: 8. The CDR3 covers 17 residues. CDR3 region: CASSEWAGGQNTDTQYF. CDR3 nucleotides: TGTGCCAGCAGTGAATGGGCGGGGGGGCAGAACACAGATACGCAGTATTTT.

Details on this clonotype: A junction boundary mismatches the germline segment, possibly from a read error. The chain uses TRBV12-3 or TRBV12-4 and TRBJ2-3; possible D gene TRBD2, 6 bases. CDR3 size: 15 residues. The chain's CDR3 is CTSSLGEAGADTQYF. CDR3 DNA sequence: TGTACCAGCAGTTTAGGGGAAGCGGGCGCAGATACGCAGTATTTT.

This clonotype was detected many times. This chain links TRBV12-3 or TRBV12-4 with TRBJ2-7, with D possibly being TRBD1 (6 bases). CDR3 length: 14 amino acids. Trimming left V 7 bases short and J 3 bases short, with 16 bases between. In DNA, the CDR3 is TGTGCCAGCACCACAGACGACAGGCACTACGAGCAGTACTTC. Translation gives CASTTDDRHYEQYF.

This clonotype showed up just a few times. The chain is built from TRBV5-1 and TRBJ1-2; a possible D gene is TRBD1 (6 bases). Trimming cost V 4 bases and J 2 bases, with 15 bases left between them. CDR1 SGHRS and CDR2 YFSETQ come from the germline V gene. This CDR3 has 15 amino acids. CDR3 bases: TGCGCCAGCAGCGACGGACAGCCCCGGAACTATGGCTACACCTTC. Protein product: CASSDGQPRNYGYTF.

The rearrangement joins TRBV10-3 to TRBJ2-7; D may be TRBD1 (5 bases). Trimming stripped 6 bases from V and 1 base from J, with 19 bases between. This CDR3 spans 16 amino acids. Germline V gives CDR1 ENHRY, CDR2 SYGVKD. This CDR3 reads CAISHSTGTRSYEQYF. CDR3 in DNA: TGTGCCATCAGCCACTCAACAGGTACCCGATCCTACGAGCAGTACTTC.

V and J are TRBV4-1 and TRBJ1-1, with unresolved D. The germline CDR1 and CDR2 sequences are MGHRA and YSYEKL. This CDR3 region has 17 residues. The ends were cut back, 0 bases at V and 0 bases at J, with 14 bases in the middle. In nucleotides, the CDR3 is TGCGCCAGCAGCCAAGAAACGGCGGTGTCTCTGAACACTGAAGCTTTCTTT. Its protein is CASSQETAVSLNTEAFF.

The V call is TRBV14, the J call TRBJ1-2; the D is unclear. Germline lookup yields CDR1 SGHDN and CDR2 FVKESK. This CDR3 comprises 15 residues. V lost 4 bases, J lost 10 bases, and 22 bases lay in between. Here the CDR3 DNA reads TGTGCCAGCAGCCCACTATATGCAGGCCCGAAGGCCTACACCTTC. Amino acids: CASSPLYAGPKAYTF. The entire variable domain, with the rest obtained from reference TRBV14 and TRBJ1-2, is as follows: EAGVTQFPSHSVIEKGQTVTLRCDPISGHDNLYWYRRVMGKEIKFLLHFVKESKQDESGMPNNRFLAERTGGTYSTLKVQPAELEDSGVYFCASSPLYAGPKAYTFGSGTRLTVV.